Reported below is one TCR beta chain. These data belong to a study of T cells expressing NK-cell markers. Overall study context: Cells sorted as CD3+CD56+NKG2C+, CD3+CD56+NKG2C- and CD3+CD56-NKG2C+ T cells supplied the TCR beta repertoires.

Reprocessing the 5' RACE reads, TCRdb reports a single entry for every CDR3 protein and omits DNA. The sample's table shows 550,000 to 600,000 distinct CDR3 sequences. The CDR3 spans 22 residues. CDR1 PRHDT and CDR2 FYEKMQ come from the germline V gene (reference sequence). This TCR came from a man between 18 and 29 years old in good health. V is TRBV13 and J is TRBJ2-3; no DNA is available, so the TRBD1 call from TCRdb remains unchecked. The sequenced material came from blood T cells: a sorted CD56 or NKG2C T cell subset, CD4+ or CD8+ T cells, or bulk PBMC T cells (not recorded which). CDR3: CASSRNRGRSPSGDVNTDTQYF.